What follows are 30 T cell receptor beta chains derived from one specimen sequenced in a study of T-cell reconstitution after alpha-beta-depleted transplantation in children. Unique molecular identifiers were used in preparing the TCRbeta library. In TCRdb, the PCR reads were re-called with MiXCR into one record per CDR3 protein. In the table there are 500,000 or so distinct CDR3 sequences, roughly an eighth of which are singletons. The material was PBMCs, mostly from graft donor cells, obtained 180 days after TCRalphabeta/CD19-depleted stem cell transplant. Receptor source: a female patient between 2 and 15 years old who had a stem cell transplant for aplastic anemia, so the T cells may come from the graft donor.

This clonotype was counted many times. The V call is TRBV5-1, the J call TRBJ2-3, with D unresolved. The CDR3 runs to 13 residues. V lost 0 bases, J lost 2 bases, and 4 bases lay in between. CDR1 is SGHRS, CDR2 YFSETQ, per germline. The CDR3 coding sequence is TGCGCCAGCAGCTTGGACGTCACAGATACGCAGTATTTT. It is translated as CASSLDVTDTQYF.

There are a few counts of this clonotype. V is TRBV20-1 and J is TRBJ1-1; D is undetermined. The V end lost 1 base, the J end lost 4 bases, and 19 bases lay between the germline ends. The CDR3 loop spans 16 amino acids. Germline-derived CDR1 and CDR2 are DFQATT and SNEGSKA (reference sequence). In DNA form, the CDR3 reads TGCAGTGCTAGAGCACTCGACATCATAGTAGGCACTGAAGCTTTCTTT. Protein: CSARALDIIVGTEAFF.

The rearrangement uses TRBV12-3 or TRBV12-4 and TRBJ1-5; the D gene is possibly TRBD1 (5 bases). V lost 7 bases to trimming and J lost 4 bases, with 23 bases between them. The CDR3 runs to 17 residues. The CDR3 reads CASTIGMGGGVNQPQHF. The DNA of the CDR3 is TGTGCCAGCACCATTGGTATGGGGGGAGGGGTGAATCAGCCCCAGCATTTT.

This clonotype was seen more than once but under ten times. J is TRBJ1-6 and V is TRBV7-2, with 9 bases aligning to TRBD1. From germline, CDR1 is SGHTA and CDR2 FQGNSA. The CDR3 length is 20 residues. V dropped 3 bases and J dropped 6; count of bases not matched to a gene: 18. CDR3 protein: CASSFQILKNRDRVNSPLHF. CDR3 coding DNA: TGTGCCAGCAGCTTCCAGATACTAAAAAACCGGGACAGGGTTAATTCACCCCTCCACTTT.

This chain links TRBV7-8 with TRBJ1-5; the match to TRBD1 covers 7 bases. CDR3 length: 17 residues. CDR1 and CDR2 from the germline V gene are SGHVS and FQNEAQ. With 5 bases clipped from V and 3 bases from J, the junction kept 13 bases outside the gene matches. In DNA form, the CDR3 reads TGTGCCAGCAGCCCTACCGTGACAGGGAGGGCCAATCAGCCCCAGCATTTT. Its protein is CASSPTVTGRANQPQHF.

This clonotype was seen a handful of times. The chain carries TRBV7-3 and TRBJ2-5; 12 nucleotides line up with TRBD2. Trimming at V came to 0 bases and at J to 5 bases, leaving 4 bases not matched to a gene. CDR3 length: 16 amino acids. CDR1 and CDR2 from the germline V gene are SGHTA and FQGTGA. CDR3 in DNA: TGTGCCAGCAGCTTAACGACTAGCGGGAGTACTGAGACCCAGTACTTC. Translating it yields CASSLTTSGSTETQYF.

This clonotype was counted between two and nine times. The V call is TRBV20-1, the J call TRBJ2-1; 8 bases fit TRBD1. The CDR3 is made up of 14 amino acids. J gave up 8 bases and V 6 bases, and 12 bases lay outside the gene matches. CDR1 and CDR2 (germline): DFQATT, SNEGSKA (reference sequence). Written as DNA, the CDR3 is TGCAGTGCGCCGGGACAGGTGCTAGTCGATGAGCAGTTCTTC. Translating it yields CSAPGQVLVDEQFF.

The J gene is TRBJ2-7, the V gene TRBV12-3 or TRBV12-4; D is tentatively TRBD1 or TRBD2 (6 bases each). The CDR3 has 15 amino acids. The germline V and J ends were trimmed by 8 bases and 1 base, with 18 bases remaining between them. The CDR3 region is CASGGRTQDSYEQYF. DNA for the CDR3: TGTGCCAGCGGGGGGCGGACGCAGGATTCCTACGAGCAGTACTTC.

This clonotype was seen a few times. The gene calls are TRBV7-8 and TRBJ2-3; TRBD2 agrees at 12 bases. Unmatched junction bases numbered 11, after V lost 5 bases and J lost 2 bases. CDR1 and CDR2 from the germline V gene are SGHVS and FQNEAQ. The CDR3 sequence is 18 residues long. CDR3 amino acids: CASSRGLAGGRTTDTQYF. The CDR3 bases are TGTGCCAGCAGCCGCGGGCTAGCGGGAGGGAGAACCACAGATACGCAGTATTTT.

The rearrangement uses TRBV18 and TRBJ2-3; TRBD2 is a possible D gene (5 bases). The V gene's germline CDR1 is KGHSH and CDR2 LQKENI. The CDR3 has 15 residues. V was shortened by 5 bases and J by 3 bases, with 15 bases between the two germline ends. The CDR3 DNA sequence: TGTGCCAGCTCAATTCAAACGGGGAATACAGATACGCAGTATTTT. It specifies CASSIQTGNTDTQYF.

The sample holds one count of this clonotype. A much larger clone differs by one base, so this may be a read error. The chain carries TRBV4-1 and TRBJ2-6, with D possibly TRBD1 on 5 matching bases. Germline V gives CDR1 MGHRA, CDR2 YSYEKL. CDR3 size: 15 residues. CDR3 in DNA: TGCGCCAGCAGCCAAGATGCATCTGGGGCCAACGGCCTGACTTTC. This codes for CASSQDASGANGLTF.

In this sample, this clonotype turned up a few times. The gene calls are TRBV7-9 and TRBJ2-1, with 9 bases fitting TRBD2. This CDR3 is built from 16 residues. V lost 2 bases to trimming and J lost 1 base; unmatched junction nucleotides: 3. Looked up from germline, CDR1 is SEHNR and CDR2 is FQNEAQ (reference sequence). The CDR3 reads CASSLFLAGSYNEQFF. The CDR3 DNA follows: TGTGCCAGCAGCTTATTCCTAGCGGGATCCTACAATGAGCAGTTCTTC.

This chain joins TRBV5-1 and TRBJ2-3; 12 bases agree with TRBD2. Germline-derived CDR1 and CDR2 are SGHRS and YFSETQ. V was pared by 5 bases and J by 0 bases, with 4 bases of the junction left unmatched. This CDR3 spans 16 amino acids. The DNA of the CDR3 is TGCGCCAGCAGGTGGACTAGCGGGACTAGCACAGATACGCAGTATTTT. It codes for CASRWTSGTSTDTQYF.

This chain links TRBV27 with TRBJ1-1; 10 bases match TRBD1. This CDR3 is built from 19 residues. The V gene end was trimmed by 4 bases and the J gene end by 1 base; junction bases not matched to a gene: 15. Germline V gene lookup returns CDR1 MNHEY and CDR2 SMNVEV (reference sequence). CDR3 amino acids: CASSSIPGQGPSGNTEAFF. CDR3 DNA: TGTGCCAGCAGTTCTATCCCGGGACAGGGGCCGTCCGGGAACACTGAAGCTTTCTTT.

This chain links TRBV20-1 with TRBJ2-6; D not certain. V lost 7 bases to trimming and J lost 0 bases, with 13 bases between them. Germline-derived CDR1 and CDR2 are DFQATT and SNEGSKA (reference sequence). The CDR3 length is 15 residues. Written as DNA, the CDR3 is TGCAGTGTCCAAAAACCGAGCTCTGGGGCCAACGTCCTGACTTTC. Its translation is CSVQKPSSGANVLTF.

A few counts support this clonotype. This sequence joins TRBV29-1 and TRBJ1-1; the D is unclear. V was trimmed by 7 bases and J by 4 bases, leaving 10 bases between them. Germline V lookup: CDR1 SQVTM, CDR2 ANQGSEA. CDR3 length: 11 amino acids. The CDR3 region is CSGGLSTEAFF. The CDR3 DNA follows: TGCAGCGGGGGATTGAGCACTGAAGCTTTCTTT.

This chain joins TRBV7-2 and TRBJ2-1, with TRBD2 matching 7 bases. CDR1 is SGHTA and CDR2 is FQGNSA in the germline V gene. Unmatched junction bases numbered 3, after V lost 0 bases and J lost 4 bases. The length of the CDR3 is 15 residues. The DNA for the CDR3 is TGTGCCAGCAGCTTAGCTCCAGCGGGGTACAATGAGCAGTTCTTC. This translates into CASSLAPAGYNEQFF.

CDR3 amino acids: CASSGRWQGFYEQYF. The CDR3 DNA follows: TGTGCCAGCAGCGGGCGTTGGCAGGGATTTTACGAGCAGTACTTC. The V and J genes are TRBV7-2 and TRBJ2-7, with D perhaps matching TRBD1 (5 bases). The CDR3 sequence is 15 residues long. Germline V gene lookup returns CDR1 SGHTA and CDR2 FQGNSA. Trimming took off 5 bases at V and 4 bases at J, with 18 bases between the two ends.

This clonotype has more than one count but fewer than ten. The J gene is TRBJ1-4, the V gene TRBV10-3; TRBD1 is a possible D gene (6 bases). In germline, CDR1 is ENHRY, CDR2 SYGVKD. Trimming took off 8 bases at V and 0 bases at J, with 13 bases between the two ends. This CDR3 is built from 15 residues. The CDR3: CAISDRFTTNEKLFF. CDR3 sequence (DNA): TGTGCCATCTCAGACAGGTTTACAACTAATGAAAAACTGTTTTTT.

CDR3: CASSLYPGREQYF. CDR3 in DNA: TGCGCCAGCAGCTTGTATCCGGGTCGGGAGCAGTACTTC. The V call is TRBV5-1, the J call TRBJ2-7; D not certain. The CDR3 is 13 amino acids. Germline assignment: CDR1 SGHRS and CDR2 YFSETQ. The V gene lost 1 base and the J gene lost 7 bases, with 12 bases spanning the gap.

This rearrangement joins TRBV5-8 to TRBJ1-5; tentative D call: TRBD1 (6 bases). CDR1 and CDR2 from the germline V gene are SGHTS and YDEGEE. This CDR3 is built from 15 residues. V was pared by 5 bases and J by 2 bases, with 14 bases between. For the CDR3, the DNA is TGTGCCAGCAGTCCCTACAGGGCAGGCAATCAGCCCCAGCATTTT. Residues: CASSPYRAGNQPQHF.

The CDR3 region has the DNA TGTGCCAGCAGCACGGACAGGGCCCCCTACAATGAGCAGTTCTTC. Translation gives CASSTDRAPYNEQFF. The chain couples TRBV7-8 to TRBJ2-1; 8 nucleotides agree with TRBD1. This CDR3 region has 15 residues. Germline V gives CDR1 SGHVS, CDR2 FQNEAQ. Unmatched junction bases numbered 5, after V lost 5 bases and J lost 2 bases.

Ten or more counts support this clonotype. The chain's CDR3 is CSARAGDSEQYV. The DNA for the CDR3 is TGCAGTGCCCGAGCGGGAGACAGCGAGCAGTACGTC. V is TRBV20-1 and J is TRBJ2-7; 8 bases fit TRBD2. Germline V gene data show CDR1 as DFQATT and CDR2 as SNEGSKA (reference sequence). The CDR3 loop spans 12 amino acids. V lost 6 bases, J lost 6 bases, and 7 bases stayed unmatched.

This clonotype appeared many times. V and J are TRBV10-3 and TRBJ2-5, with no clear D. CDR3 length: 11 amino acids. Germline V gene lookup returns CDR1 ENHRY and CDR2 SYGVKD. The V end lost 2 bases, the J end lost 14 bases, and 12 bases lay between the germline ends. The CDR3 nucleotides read TGTGCCATCAGTGAGCCTGGTGCTACCTACTTC. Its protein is CAISEPGATYF.

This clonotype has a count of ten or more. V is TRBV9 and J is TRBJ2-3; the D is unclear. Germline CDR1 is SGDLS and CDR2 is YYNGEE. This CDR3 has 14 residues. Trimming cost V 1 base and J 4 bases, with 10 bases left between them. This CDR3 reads CASSVSEGPDTQYF. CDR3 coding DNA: TGTGCCAGCAGCGTATCCGAAGGGCCAGATACGCAGTATTTT.

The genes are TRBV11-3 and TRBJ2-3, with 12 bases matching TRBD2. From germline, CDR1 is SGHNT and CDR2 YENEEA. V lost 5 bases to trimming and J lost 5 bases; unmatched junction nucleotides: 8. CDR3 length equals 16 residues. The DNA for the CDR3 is TGTGCCAGCAGCATTCGACTAGCGGGAGCGGTAGATACGCAGTATTTT. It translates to CASSIRLAGAVDTQYF. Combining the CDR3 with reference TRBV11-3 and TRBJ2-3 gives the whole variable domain EAGVVQSPRYKIIEKKQPVAFWCNPISGHNTLYWYLQNLGQGPELLIRYENEEAVDDSQLPKDRFSAERLKGVDSTLKIQPAELGDSAVYLCASSIRLAGAVDTQYFGPGTRLTVL.

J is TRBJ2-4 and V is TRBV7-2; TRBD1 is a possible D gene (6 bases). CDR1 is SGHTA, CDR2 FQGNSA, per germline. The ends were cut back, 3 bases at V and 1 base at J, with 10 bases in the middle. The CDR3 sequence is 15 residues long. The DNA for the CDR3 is TGTGCCAGCAGCTTCTACAGGGACGCCAAAAACATTCAGTACTTC. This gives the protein CASSFYRDAKNIQYF.

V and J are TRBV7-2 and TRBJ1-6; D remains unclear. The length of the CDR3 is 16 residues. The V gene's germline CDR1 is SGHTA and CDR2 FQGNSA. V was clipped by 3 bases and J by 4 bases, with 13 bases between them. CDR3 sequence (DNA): TGTGCCAGCAGCTTCCGACCTCCCATTTATAATTCACCCCTCCACTTT. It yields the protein CASSFRPPIYNSPLHF.

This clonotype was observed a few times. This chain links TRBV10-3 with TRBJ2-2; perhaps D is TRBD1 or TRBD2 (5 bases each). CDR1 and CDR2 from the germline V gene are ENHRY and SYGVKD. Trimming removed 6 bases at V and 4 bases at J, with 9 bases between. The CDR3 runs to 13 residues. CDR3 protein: CAISGTATGELFF. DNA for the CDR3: TGTGCCATCAGCGGGACGGCCACCGGGGAGCTGTTTTTT.

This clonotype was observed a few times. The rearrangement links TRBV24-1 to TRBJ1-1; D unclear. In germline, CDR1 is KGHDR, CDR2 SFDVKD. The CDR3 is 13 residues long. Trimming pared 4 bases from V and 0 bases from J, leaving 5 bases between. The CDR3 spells CATSDSLNTEAFF. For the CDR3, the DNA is TGTGCCACCAGTGACTCGTTGAACACTGAAGCTTTCTTT.